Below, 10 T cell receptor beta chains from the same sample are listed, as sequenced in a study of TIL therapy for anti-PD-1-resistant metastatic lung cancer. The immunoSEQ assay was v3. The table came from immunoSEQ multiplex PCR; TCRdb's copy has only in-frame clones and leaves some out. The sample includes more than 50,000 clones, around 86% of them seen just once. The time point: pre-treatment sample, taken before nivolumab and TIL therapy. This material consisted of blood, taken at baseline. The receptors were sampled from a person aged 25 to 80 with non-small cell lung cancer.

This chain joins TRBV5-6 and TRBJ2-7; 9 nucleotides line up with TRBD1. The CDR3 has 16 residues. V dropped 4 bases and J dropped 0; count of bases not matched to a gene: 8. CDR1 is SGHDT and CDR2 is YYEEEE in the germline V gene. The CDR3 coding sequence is TGTGCCAGCAGCGGATTAACAGGGGGCCCCTCCTACGAGCAGTACTTC. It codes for CASSGLTGGPSYEQYF.

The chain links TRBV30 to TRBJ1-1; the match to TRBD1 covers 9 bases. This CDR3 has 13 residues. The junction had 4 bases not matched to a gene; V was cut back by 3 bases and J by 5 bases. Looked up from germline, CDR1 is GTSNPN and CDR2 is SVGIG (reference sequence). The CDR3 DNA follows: TGTGCCTGGAGCCGGGACAGGGCAACTGAAGCTTTCTTT. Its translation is CAWSRDRATEAFF. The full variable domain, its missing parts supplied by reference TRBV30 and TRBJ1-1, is SQTIHQWPATLVQPVGSPLSLECTVEGTSNPNLYWYRQAAGRGLQLLFYSVGIGQISSEVPQNLSASRPQDRQFILSSKKLLLSDSGFYLCAWSRDRATEAFFGQGTRLTVV.

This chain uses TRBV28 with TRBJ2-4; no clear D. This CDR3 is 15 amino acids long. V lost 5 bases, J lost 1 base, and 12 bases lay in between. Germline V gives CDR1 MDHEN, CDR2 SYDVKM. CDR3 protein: CASSVPEEAKNIQYF. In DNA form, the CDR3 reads TGTGCCAGCAGTGTCCCCGAGGAGGCCAAAAACATTCAGTACTTC.

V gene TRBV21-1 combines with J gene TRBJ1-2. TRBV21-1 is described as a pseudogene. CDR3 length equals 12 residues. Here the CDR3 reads CASELANYGYTF. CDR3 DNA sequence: TGTGCCAGCGAGCTAGCTAACTATGGCTACACCTTC.

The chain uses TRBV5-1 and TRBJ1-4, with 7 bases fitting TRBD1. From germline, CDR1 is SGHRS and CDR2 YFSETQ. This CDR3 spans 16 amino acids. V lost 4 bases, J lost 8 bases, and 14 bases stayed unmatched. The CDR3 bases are TGCGCCAGCAGCCCGCAGACCGGGACAGATAGGGAAAAACTGTTTTTT. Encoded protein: CASSPQTGTDREKLFF.

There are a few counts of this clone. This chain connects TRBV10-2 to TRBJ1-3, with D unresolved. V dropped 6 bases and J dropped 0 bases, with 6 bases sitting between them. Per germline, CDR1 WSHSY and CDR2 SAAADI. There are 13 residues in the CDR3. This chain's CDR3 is CASSQSSGNTIYF. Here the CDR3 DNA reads TGCGCCAGCAGCCAGAGCTCTGGAAACACCATATATTTT.

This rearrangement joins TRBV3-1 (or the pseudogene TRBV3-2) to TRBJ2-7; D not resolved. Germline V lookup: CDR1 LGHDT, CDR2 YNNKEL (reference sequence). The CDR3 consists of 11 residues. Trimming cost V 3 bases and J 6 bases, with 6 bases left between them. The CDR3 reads CASSQYFEQYF. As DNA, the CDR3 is TGTGCCAGCAGCCAGTATTTCGAGCAGTACTTC.

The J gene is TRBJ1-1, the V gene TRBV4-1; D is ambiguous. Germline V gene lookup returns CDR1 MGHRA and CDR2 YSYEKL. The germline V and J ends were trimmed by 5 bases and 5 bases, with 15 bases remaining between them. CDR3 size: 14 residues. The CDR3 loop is CASSSPRVKTEAFF. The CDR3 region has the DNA TGCGCCAGCAGCTCCCCCCGCGTTAAAACTGAAGCTTTCTTT.

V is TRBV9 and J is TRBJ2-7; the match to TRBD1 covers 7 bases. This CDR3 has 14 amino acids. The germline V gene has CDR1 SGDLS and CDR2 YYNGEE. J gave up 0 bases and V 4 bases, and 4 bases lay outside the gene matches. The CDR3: CASSWDSSSYEQYF. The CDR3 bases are TGTGCCAGCAGCTGGGACAGCAGCTCCTACGAGCAGTACTTC.

As DNA, the CDR3 is TGTGCCAGCAGCCCCCCGGATAGGTCGACGGGTGGCTACACCTTC. Protein product: CASSPPDRSTGGYTF. The chain employs TRBV28 and TRBJ1-2; no definite D call. Germline CDR1 MDHEN, CDR2 SYDVKM. Trimming stripped 6 bases from V and 7 bases from J, with 21 bases between. CDR3 length: 15 amino acids.